The entry below gives a single T cell receptor beta chain sequence along with its context. The target of this receptor is not known. Base qualities are not recorded, but no much larger clone differs from it by a single base. The CDR3 spans 12 residues, from the cysteine through the phenylalanine. The read is trimmed to its CDR3 DNA, 36 bases read in frame from base 1. V and J are truncated by 8 bases and 6 bases respectively, leaving an intervening sequence of 13 bases. CDR1 and CDR2 were assigned from the germline V gene (reference sequence) as SEHNR and FQNEAQ. TCRbeta CDR3 regions were amplified from genomic DNA by means of the immunoSEQ Assay, a bias-controlled multiplex PCR. As for how the authors treated the data: Within the assay, amplification of reference gene primers was used to estimate how many nucleated cells each sample contained. To quantify the absolute abundance of each unique TCRbeta CDR3 rearrangement, sequence reads were collapsed and filtered. Productive Simpson clonality was computed per sample as the square root of Simpson's diversity index over productive rearrangements. The clones in this table, taken by TCRdb from immuneACCESS, are in-frame only. Not every clone is retained; where verified, under half of the shortfall comes from an unresolved V gene, and the cause of the rest is unknown. V and J calls and clone size are copied from that table; D and trimming were computed from the DNA. Present in this sample are more than 95,000 clones, 84% of which were seen just once. 13% of the sample rests with the top ten.

Collaborating institutions collected whole blood in K2EDTA tubes following their own protocols. For TCRbeta analysis, collaborators shipped samples in one of three forms: frozen whole blood, isolated PBMCs, or DNA extracted from either of those sample types. The source of the sample is a study of blood T cell repertoires in COVID-19 (dated by TCRdb to about 2020). With respect to the entire study: Samples from collaborators originated in the United States, Italy and Spain and spanned both the acute and convalescent phases of COVID-19. The repertoires were released in a freely available public database intended as a resource for research on the immune response to SARS-CoV-2. The prospective study material was composed of cDNA or gDNA derived from T cells, B-cell-depleted T cells, or PBMCs. A de-identified subject ID, COVID-19 status, age in years and sex were almost always included in the sample metadata. Subjects who had been exposed to COVID-19, were actively infected with it, or had recovered from it provided the deeply sampled blood TCRbeta repertoires that made up the dataset. HLA class I and class II types, where available, came from metadata supplied by the sample provider rather than from assay-based typing. Samples came from the ongoing ImmuneRACE study (first 160 participants) plus 1,254 subjects from 6 global collaborators. General conclusions and limits of the study: How much clinical and demographic metadata was included differed by source and by participant, and the metadata was provided uncurated.

Sequencing was carried out using peripheral blood. The rearranged chain carries TRBV7-9 and TRBJ1-1; no D gene call is confident. The sequence derives from a human donor in a cohort sampled during active or convalescent COVID-19. The sequence in DNA is TGTGCCAGCCTCGCTGCGGGGTCTGAAGCTTTCTTT. Translation gives CASLAAGSEAFF.